The present entry profiles one T cell receptor beta chain with its context. The antigen remains undetermined. CDR1 and CDR2 from the germline V gene are SGHDT and YYEEEE. V lost 0 bases to trimming and J lost 9 bases, with 16 bases between them. The CDR3 is made up of 15 amino acids. The data stem from a study of CD8 T cells in ankylosing spondylitis. Findings and caveats of the study: Earlier literature documents some of the motif variants in reactive arthritis synovial fluid and blood. Matched synovial fluid from ankylosing spondylitis patients was reported to be enriched for disease-linked clones. There was a TCR beta motif, made of fewer than 10 highly homologous variants, that appeared characteristic of ankylosing spondylitis blood.

Generation of TCR beta libraries employed quantitative 5'-RACE incorporating molecular barcodes. MiXCR, run by TCRdb on the 5' RACE reads, gives a single entry per CDR3 protein. Here the sample spans about 540,000 distinct CDR3 sequences, about 12% being singletons. The sample comprised blood, either unsorted or a sorted T cell fraction (not recorded which). The origin of this receptor is a male donor with ankylosing spondylitis. The V and J genes are TRBV5-6 and TRBJ2-1; possibly TRBD2 for D (5 bases). The CDR3 loop reads CASSLGTPKNPEQFF. The CDR3 DNA follows: TGTGCCAGCAGCTTGGGGACTCCGAAGAATCCTGAGCAGTTCTTC.